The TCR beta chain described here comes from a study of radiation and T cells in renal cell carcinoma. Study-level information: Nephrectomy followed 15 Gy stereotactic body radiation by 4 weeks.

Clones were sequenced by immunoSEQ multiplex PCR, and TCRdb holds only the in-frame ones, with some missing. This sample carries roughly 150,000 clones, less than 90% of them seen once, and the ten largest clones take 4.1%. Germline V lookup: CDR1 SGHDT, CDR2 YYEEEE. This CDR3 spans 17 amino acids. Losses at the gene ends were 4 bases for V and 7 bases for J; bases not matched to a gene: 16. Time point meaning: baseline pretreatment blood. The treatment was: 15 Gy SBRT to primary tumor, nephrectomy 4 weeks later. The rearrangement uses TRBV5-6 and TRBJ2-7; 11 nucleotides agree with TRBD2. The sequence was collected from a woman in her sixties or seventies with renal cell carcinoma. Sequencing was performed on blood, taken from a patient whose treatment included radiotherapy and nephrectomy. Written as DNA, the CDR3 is TGTGCCAGCAGCCCGGTTGGGAGAACTAGCGGGGGTATTGAGCAGTACTTC. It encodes CASSPVGRTSGGIEQYF.